This T cell receptor beta chain comes out of a study of T cells in localized non-small cell lung cancer. General study findings and limits: It remains possible that heterogeneity exists, since only one tumor region was sequenced. Adjacent lung had a median about 60 of the 100 largest tumor clones.

V dropped 5 bases and J dropped 1; count of bases not matched to a gene: 8. From germline, CDR1 is SGHNT and CDR2 YENEEA. The CDR3 loop spans 16 amino acids. Here immunoSEQ multiplex PCR was the method, and the copy in TCRdb shows in-frame clones only, minus some. Of under 5,000 clones detected, around 30% appear once; the ten largest clones hold roughly an eighth. This clone was seen only a few times. Antigen specificity is unknown. The sequence derives from a male donor at least 60 years old with stage III lung adenocarcinoma. This rearrangement joins TRBV11-3 to TRBJ2-3, with 8 bases lining up with TRBD2. The specimen comprised lung tumor tissue, sampled before any cancer treatment. The CDR3 sequence is CASSRIQTSGTDTQYF. CDR3 in DNA: TGTGCCAGCAGCCGAATACAGACTAGCGGCACAGATACGCAGTATTTT.